The T cell receptor (beta chain) described here comes from a study of T cells in Graves' hyperthyroidism and ophthalmopathy. Newly diagnosed hyperthyroidism, duration under 2 months, in patients aged 18 to 65. Amplified regions were TCR beta CDR3 sequences from RNA transcripts. Using the HTBI primer set, a first-round RT-PCR was run on the TCR CDR3. A single record per CDR3 protein comes from TCRdb applying MiXCR to the multiplex PCR reads. The sample gives fewer than 850,000 distinct CDR3 sequences, around 16% of which show up once; about 14% is in the top ten. Germline loops: CDR1 SGHDN, CDR2 FVKESK. CDR3 length equals 14 residues. V shed 3 bases and J 5 bases; nucleotides not matched to a gene: 4. Many counts were recorded for this clonotype. Its antigen is as yet unknown. General observations from the study: Expanded thyroid clonotypes (above 0.001) were mostly also found in blood.

This sequence was found in a man aged 45-65 years with Graves' hyperthyroidism. Sample: blood. V is TRBV14 and J is TRBJ2-5; TRBD2 matches 9 bases. CDR3 residues: CASSQREGPETQYF. The CDR3 DNA follows: TGTGCCAGCAGCCAGCGGGAGGGCCCGGAGACCCAGTACTTC.